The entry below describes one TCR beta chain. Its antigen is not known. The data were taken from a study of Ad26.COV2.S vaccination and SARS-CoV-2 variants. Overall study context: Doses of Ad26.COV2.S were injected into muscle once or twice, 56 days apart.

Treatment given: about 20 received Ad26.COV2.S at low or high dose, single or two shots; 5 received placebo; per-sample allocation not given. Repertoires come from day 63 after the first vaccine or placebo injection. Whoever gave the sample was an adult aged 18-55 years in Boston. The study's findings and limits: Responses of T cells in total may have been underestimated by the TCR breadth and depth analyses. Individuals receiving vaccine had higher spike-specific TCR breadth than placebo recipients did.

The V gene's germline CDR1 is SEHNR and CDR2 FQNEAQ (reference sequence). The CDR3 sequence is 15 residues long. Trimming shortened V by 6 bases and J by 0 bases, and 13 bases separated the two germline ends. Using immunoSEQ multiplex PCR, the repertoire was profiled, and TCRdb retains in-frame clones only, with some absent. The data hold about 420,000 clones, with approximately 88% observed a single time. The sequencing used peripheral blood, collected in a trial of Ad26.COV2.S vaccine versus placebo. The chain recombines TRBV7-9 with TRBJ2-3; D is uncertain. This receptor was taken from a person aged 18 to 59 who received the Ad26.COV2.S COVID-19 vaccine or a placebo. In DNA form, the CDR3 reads TGTGCCAGCAGTTTCGGCCTGATTAGCACAGATACGCAGTATTTT. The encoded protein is CASSFGLISTDTQYF.